The 25 T cell receptor beta chains presented below share a single source sample, sequenced in a study of cytomegalovirus exposure and HLA in healthy donors. The PCR used 60 Vbeta and 13 Jbeta primers. This table comes from immunoSEQ multiplex PCR, and its TCRdb copy is limited to in-frame clones, with some not included. The sample carries under 200,000 clones, roughly 76% recorded once. The specimen was PBMCs. The receptors come from a woman between 50 and 59 years old in good health and CMV-seronegative.

V gene TRBV19 combines with J gene TRBJ2-4, with TRBD2 as a possible D gene (5 bases). V was pared by 5 bases and J by 8 bases, with 22 bases between. The CDR3 runs 16 residues. From germline, CDR1 is LNHDA and CDR2 SQIVND (reference sequence). CDR3 nucleotide sequence: TGTGCCAGTAGTCCCCGCCCGACGAGGGCCAACGACATTCAGTACTTC. Translation: CASSPRPTRANDIQYF.

This chain joins TRBV6-1 and TRBJ2-2, with TRBD2 matching over 8 bases. The V segment lost 2 bases and the J segment 6 bases; nucleotides outside the gene matches: 8. Per germline, CDR1 MNHNS and CDR2 SASEGT. This CDR3 is built from 16 residues. Written as DNA, the CDR3 is TGTGCCAGCAGTGAATTTACCGGGGGGGCCGCCGGGGAGCTGTTTTTT. Translated, it gives CASSEFTGGAAGELFF.

CDR3 bases: TGTGCCAGCAGTTTTAGACAGGGAATGAACACTGAAGCTTTCTTT. Translated, it gives CASSFRQGMNTEAFF. The chain links TRBV6-1 to TRBJ1-1; 7 bases are a match to TRBD1. The CDR3 is 15 amino acids. Germline CDR1 is MNHNS and CDR2 is SASEGT. V lost 5 bases, J lost 0 bases, and 6 bases stayed unmatched.

On this clone: Germline and junction disagree at one end, which may indicate a read error. V gene TRBV7-9 combines with J gene TRBJ2-6; tentative D call: TRBD2 (6 bases). The germline gives CDR1 SEHNR, CDR2 FQNEAQ (reference sequence). The CDR3 loop spans 15 amino acids. The DNA of the CDR3 is TGTGCCAGCACCTTAGGCGGGGCTGGGGCCAACGTCCTGACTTTC. Residues: CASTLGGAGANVLTF.

The rearrangement uses TRBV7-8 and TRBJ1-6, with TRBD1 matching 8 bases. CDR1 SGHVS and CDR2 FQNEAQ come from the germline V gene. The CDR3 has 18 amino acids. Losses at the gene ends were 3 bases for V and 0 bases for J; bases not matched to a gene: 7. The CDR3 protein is CASSLPRDRSSYNSPLHF. The CDR3 DNA reads TGTGCCAGCAGCTTGCCAAGGGACAGGAGCTCCTATAATTCACCCCTCCACTTT.

This sequence joins TRBV4-2 and TRBJ1-1; TRBD1 is a possible D gene (5 bases). Germline assignment: CDR1 LGHNA and CDR2 YNFKEQ. The CDR3 covers 14 residues. V gave up 3 bases and J gave up 8 bases, with 16 bases separating them. Here the CDR3 reads CASSQGEAGGEAFF. As DNA, the CDR3 is TGTGCCAGCAGCCAGGGTGAAGCCGGGGGGGAAGCTTTCTTT.

V is TRBV2 and J is TRBJ2-7; perhaps TRBD2 as D (6 bases). V gave up 4 bases and J gave up 4 bases, with 14 bases separating them. Germline loops: CDR1 SNHLY, CDR2 FYNNEI. The CDR3 runs to 14 residues. The CDR3 DNA reads as TGTGCCAGCAGTGGGGGGGTAGCGGTGTACGAGCAGTACTTC. Translating gives CASSGGVAVYEQYF.

CDR3 protein: CASSPGLFNQPQHF. The DNA for the CDR3 is TGTGCCAGCAGCCCGGGACTGTTCAATCAGCCCCAGCATTTT. This sequence joins TRBV7-2 and TRBJ1-5, with a weak D call TRBD1 (5 bases). Looked up from germline, CDR1 is SGHTA and CDR2 is FQGNSA. Trimming left V 5 bases short and J 3 bases short, with 11 bases between. This CDR3 region has 14 residues.

This clone was picked up a small number of times. V is TRBV7-8 and J is TRBJ2-7, with D uncertain. CDR1 SGHVS and CDR2 FQNEAQ come from the germline V gene. Trimming stripped 5 bases from V and 3 bases from J, with 8 bases between. The CDR3 length is 12 residues. In DNA form, the CDR3 reads TGTGCCAGCAGCAGAGCTAGCTACGAGCAGTACTTC. Its translation: CASSRASYEQYF.

The CDR3 protein is CASSRNGQGKTQYF. The CDR3 DNA reads as TGTGCCAGCTCCCGAAATGGACAGGGGAAGACCCAGTACTTC. This chain uses TRBV18 with TRBJ2-5, with 9 positions matching TRBD1. Germline V gives CDR1 KGHSH, CDR2 LQKENI. The CDR3 runs 14 residues. J gave up 6 bases and V 6 bases, and 8 bases lay outside the gene matches.

This rearrangement joins TRBV6-6 to TRBJ2-5; 7 bases line up with TRBD1. Losses at the gene ends were 6 bases for V and 5 bases for J; bases not matched to a gene: 3. Looked up from germline, CDR1 is MNHNY and CDR2 is SVGAGI (reference sequence). The CDR3 has 12 amino acids. CDR3 loop: CASSRGFETQYF. The CDR3 DNA reads as TGTGCCAGCAGCAGGGGGTTTGAGACCCAGTACTTC.

This clone was seen only once. The chain recombines TRBV18 with TRBJ1-4; no firm D call. This CDR3 spans 12 amino acids. Trimming stripped 4 bases from V and 6 bases from J, with 6 bases between. The germline gives CDR1 KGHSH, CDR2 LQKENI. The CDR3 sequence is CASSQSDEKLFF. DNA for the CDR3: TGTGCCAGCTCACAATCGGATGAAAAACTGTTTTTT.

The gene calls are TRBV7-2 and TRBJ2-1; D is perhaps TRBD2 (8 bases). CDR1 and CDR2 from the germline V gene are SGHTA and FQGNSA. There are 14 residues in the CDR3. V lost 4 bases to trimming and J lost 10 bases, with 17 bases between them. CDR3 loop: CASSSRTGGREQFF. The DNA for the CDR3 is TGTGCCAGCAGCTCCCGGACAGGCGGGAGGGAGCAGTTCTTC.

The chain uses TRBV2 and TRBJ2-5, with TRBD2 matching 11 bases. The CDR3 consists of 16 residues. Germline values: CDR1 SNHLY, CDR2 FYNNEI. With V trimmed by 4 bases and J by 2 bases, 6 bases remained unmatched. Here the CDR3 reads CASSALGLAVQETQYF. The CDR3, as DNA: TGTGCCAGCAGTGCATTGGGACTAGCGGTGCAAGAGACCCAGTACTTC.

The gene calls are TRBV19 and TRBJ2-7; 8 bases map to TRBD2. After removal of 7 bases from V and 6 bases from J, the junction contained 11 bases not matched to a gene. Per germline, CDR1 LNHDA and CDR2 SQIVND (reference sequence). This CDR3 has 14 amino acids. The CDR3 DNA follows: TGTGCCAGTACCCTCCGGGGGGGGCACGGCGAGCAGTACTTC. It translates to CASTLRGGHGEQYF.

This sequence joins TRBV5-1 and TRBJ2-4; a weak D match, TRBD1 (6 bases). V gave up 2 bases and J gave up 8 bases, with 17 bases separating them. The V gene's germline CDR1 is SGHRS and CDR2 YFSETQ. The CDR3 sequence is 15 residues long. The CDR3 is CASSFSSGAGDIQYF. The DNA of the CDR3 is TGCGCCAGCAGCTTTTCCTCAGGGGCCGGGGACATTCAGTACTTC.

The chain has TRBV7-2 and TRBJ1-2; 9 nucleotides align to TRBD1. V dropped 5 bases and J dropped 12; count of bases not matched to a gene: 16. The germline V gene has CDR1 SGHTA and CDR2 FQGNSA. The CDR3 loop spans 15 amino acids. The CDR3 protein is CASSPGGGQGNKNTF. CDR3 nucleotide sequence: TGTGCCAGCAGCCCCGGAGGGGGACAGGGTAATAAAAACACCTTC.

The V call is TRBV18, the J call TRBJ1-1; the match to TRBD1 covers 10 bases. J was trimmed by 4 bases and V by 2 bases; bases with no gene match: 13. This CDR3 is built from 18 residues. Germline V gene sequence: CDR1 KGHSH, CDR2 LQKENI. The CDR3 nucleotides read TGTGCCAGCTCACCAAGGGGACAGGGGCGACGGGGGGCCACTGAAGCTTTCTTT. Translating gives CASSPRGQGRRGATEAFF.

V gene TRBV5-4 combines with J gene TRBJ1-5; D is ambiguous. Trimming cost V 0 bases and J 2 bases, with 12 bases left between them. The CDR3 is 16 residues long. Germline assignment: CDR1 SGHNT and CDR2 YYREEE (reference sequence). CDR3 bases: TGTGCCAGCAGCTTGGGTGGGGAGAGGGGCAATCAGCCCCAGCATTTT. Translated, it gives CASSLGGERGNQPQHF.

The CDR3: CAIRERGGEETQYF. Here the CDR3 DNA reads TGTGCCATCAGGGAGCGGGGGGGTGAGGAGACCCAGTACTTC. The chain combines TRBV10-3 with TRBJ2-5, with 10 bases lining up with TRBD2. CDR1 ENHRY and CDR2 SYGVKD come from the germline V gene. Unmatched junction bases numbered 6, after V lost 6 bases and J lost 5 bases. The CDR3 length is 14 residues.

The V gene is TRBV2, the J gene TRBJ2-7, with TRBD1 identical over 7 bases. This CDR3 has 16 residues. After removal of 4 bases from V and 3 bases from J, the junction contained 12 bases not matched to a gene. Germline lookup yields CDR1 SNHLY and CDR2 FYNNEI. In DNA, the CDR3 is TGTGCCAGCAGTGGAACTATCGCCGGGACAGTCTACGAGCAGTACTTC. Residues: CASSGTIAGTVYEQYF.

The chain recombines TRBV5-5 with TRBJ2-1; D may be TRBD1 (5 bases). V lost 5 bases to trimming and J lost 12 bases, with 15 bases between them. The CDR3 has 12 amino acids. CDR1 SGHKS and CDR2 YYEKEE come from the germline V gene (reference sequence). CDR3 protein: CASSQGDRGQFF. Here the CDR3 DNA reads TGTGCCAGCAGTCAGGGTGATAGGGGGCAGTTCTTC.

V usage is TRBV15 and J usage is TRBJ2-7; 9 nucleotides align to TRBD1. The CDR3 is made up of 14 amino acids. CDR1 is LNHNV and CDR2 is YYDKDF in the germline V gene (reference sequence). Trimming removed 6 bases from V and 3 bases from J; junction bases left unmatched: 6. CDR3 nucleotide sequence: TGTGCCACCAGAGGGGGACAGGGAAACTACGAGCAGTACTTC. Amino acid sequence: CATRGGQGNYEQYF.

V is TRBV2 and J is TRBJ2-7, with 11 bases identical to TRBD2. This CDR3 contains 15 residues. Germline trimming cut 6 bases from V and 3 bases from J; bases unmatched to any gene: 7. Germline CDR1 SNHLY, CDR2 FYNNEI. CDR3 bases: TGTGCCAGCAGGATGACTAGCGGGATAAGCTACGAGCAGTACTTC. It codes for CASRMTSGISYEQYF.

The CDR3 DNA reads as TGTGCCAGCAGGTCACTAGCGGAATACAATGAGCAGTTCTTC. Residues: CASRSLAEYNEQFF. The chain joins TRBV2 to TRBJ2-1; 8 bases line up with TRBD2. This CDR3 is built from 14 residues. After removal of 6 bases from V and 4 bases from J, the junction contained 5 bases not matched to a gene. Germline V gene data show CDR1 as SNHLY and CDR2 as FYNNEI. Combining the CDR3 with reference TRBV2 and TRBJ2-1 gives the whole variable domain EPEVTQTPSHQVTQMGQEVILRCVPISNHLYFYWYRQILGQKVEFLVSFYNNEISEKSEIFDDQFSVERPDGSNFTLKIRSTKLEDSAMYFCASRSLAEYNEQFFGPGTRLTVL.